Below, 6 T cell receptor beta chains from the same sample are listed, as sequenced in a study of blood T cell repertoires in COVID-19. The data were produced by immunoSEQ multiplex PCR, yet TCRdb's version contains in-frame clones alone and is incomplete. This sample has roughly 150,000 clones; 80% to 90% occur once, and the top ten carry roughly 19%. Sequenced input: peripheral blood. These receptors all come from a woman in her 70s who had recovered from COVID-19.

This clone was seen only a few times. The J gene is TRBJ1-2, the V gene TRBV4-3, with D possibly being TRBD1 (6 bases). CDR1 is LGHNA and CDR2 is YSLEER in the germline V gene. This CDR3 contains 15 residues. V was cut by 1 base and J by 4 bases, with 13 bases left in between. The CDR3 region has the DNA TGCGCCAGCAGCCAAGGGCAGGGGCAGGGCTATGGCTACACCTTC. Residues: CASSQGQGQGYGYTF.

The J gene is TRBJ1-2, the V gene TRBV7-6, with D uncertain. The CDR3 has 12 amino acids. The germline V gene encodes CDR1 SGHVS and CDR2 FNYEAQ. V dropped 4 bases and J dropped 2 bases, with 5 bases sitting between them. CDR3 nucleotide sequence: TGTGCCAGCAGCTCGGGAAACTATGGCTACACCTTC. Its protein is CASSSGNYGYTF.

In this sample, this clone turned up once. V is TRBV6-5 and J is TRBJ1-1, with 8 bases that match TRBD1. The CDR3 is 15 amino acids. V shed 0 bases and J 8 bases; nucleotides not matched to a gene: 8. Per the germline V gene, CDR1 is MNHEY and CDR2 is SVGAGI. The CDR3 sequence is CASSYSRRGTGEAFF. The CDR3 DNA reads TGTGCCAGCAGTTACTCGAGGCGGGGGACAGGCGAAGCTTTCTTT.

The chain uses TRBV4-2 and TRBJ2-3; 7 nucleotides align to TRBD2. CDR3 length: 16 residues. The ends lost 1 base at V and 1 base at J; junction bases unmatched: 5. Per the germline V gene, CDR1 is LGHNA and CDR2 is YNFKEQ. The DNA for the CDR3 is TGTGCCAGCAGCCAAGGCGGGAGCGGCCGCACAGATACGCAGTATTTT. It encodes CASSQGGSGRTDTQYF.

The chain links TRBV28 to TRBJ2-1; D possibly corresponds to TRBD1 (6 bases). This CDR3 region has 16 residues. CDR1 and CDR2 (germline): MDHEN, SYDVKM. Trimming shortened V by 6 bases and J by 1 base, and 16 bases separated the two germline ends. CDR3 protein: CASSPKWGLSYNEQFF. The CDR3 DNA reads TGTGCCAGCAGCCCTAAGTGGGGGCTTTCCTACAATGAGCAGTTCTTC.

The genes are TRBV19 and TRBJ2-3, with 11 positions matching TRBD2. Germline CDR1 and CDR2: LNHDA and SQIVND (reference sequence). This CDR3 has 16 amino acids. The V segment lost 4 bases and the J segment 2 bases; nucleotides outside the gene matches: 5. CDR3 amino acids: CASSTYSGGDTDTQYF. As DNA, the CDR3 is TGTGCCAGTAGTACCTATAGCGGGGGGGACACAGATACGCAGTATTTT.